A single TCR beta chain is shown here with its context. This record comes from a study of blood T cell repertoires in COVID-19. This CDR3 has 14 amino acids. CDR1 is MNHEY and CDR2 is SVGAGI in the germline V gene. The V gene end was trimmed by 6 bases and the J gene end by 6 bases; junction bases not matched to a gene: 9. Produced via immunoSEQ multiplex PCR; TCRdb's table is partial and in-frame only. The sample lists approximately 53,000 clones, 85% to 90% occurring once. The sample taken for sequencing was peripheral blood. The TCR was taken from a human donor in a cohort sampled during active COVID-19. The chain joins TRBV6-5 to TRBJ1-1; 8 bases map to TRBD1. The CDR3 here is CASRETGALAEAFF. The DNA of the CDR3 is TGTGCCAGCAGGGAGACAGGGGCTTTGGCTGAAGCTTTCTTT.